The rows below give T cell receptor beta chains drawn from one sample of a study of human T cells and chemical hapten exposure. MiXCR was run by TCRdb on the RACE reads, yielding one entry per CDR3 protein. The profile shows 150,000 or so distinct CDR3 sequences, more than 14% of them singletons. The input for sequencing was whole blood, taken in connection with sensitization to the hapten diphenylcyclopropenone (DPC). Every receptor here comes from a woman younger than 45 with alopecia areata. Some clones in this sample may be carry-over from other donors' samples. The CDR3 runs from the conserved cysteine through the conserved F or W. A D gene is named only where the DNA matches it firmly. Clone sizes are given selectively: once, few, many, or a class where the clone is expanded.

J,V,D,size,DNA,CDR3
TRBJ1-1,TRBV20-1,TRBD1,-,TGCAGTGCAATCGGGACAGGCGGCGAGTATACTGAAGCTTTCTTT,CSAIGTGGEYTEAFF
TRBJ2-1,TRBV3-1,-,few,TGTGCCAGCAGCTTAGGGCCCCGAGAGCGTGAGCAGTTCTTC,CASSLGPREREQFF
TRBJ2-7,TRBV28,-,few,TGTGCCAGCAGGTCGACTAGGAGTCAATACGAGCAGTACTTC,CASRSTRSQYEQYF
TRBJ2-1,TRBV29-1,-,-,TGCAGCGTTGAACCACAGGGTGGCAATGAGCAGTTCTTC,CSVEPQGGNEQFF
TRBJ2-7,TRBV29-1,-,-,TGCAGCGTGTTAGGATACTCCTACGAGCAGTACTTC,CSVLGYSYEQYF
TRBJ2-7,TRBV6-1,-,-,TGTGCCAGCAGGAAAACCGCGTACGAGCAGTACTTC,CASRKTAYEQYF
TRBJ2-3,TRBV7-2,-,many,TGTGCCAGCAGCTTAGGTTCCGGGTCTAGGGACACAGATACGCAGTATTTT,CASSLGSGSRDTDTQYF
TRBJ1-3,TRBV4-3,TRBD1,many,TGCGCCAGCAGCCAAGCCTCTATGAGGGGGCCTGGAAACACCATATATTTT,CASSQASMRGPGNTIYF
TRBJ2-1,TRBV20-1,-,few,TGCAGTGCACCCCACGGCGGGACTCCCCACAATGAGCAGTTCTTC,CSAPHGGTPHNEQFF
TRBJ2-7,TRBV6-2/TRBV6-3,TRBD1,-,TGTGCCAGCACTTGGACAGGGACGGTCTACGAGCAGTACTTC,CASTWTGTVYEQYF
TRBJ2-5,TRBV20-1,-,many,TGCAGTGCTCCCCAGTACCAAGAGACCCAGTACTTC,CSAPQYQETQYF
TRBJ2-3,TRBV29-1,-,few,TGCAGCGTGCACCTATCGTCTAGCACAGATACGCAGTATTTT,CSVHLSSSTDTQYF
TRBJ1-1,TRBV9,-,-,TGTGCCAGCACCGAAGGACACCTGGGCACTGAAGCTTTCTTT,CASTEGHLGTEAFF
TRBJ2-2,TRBV12-3/TRBV12-4,TRBD2,few,TGTGCCACCGCTCCCCGACTAGCGACGAACACCGGGGAGCTGTTTTTT,CATAPRLATNTGELFF
TRBJ2-7,TRBV6-2/TRBV6-3,-,-,TGTGCCAGCAGTTACTTACGTGGTCCCTACGAGCAGTACTTC,CASSYLRGPYEQYF
TRBJ1-1,TRBV3-1,-,many,TGTGCCAGCAGCCCCTCCAGCGGCGACACTGAAGCTTTCTTT,CASSPSSGDTEAFF
TRBJ2-3,TRBV11-2,TRBD1,once,TGTGCCAGCAGCTCCCGAGGACAGGGTTGGACAGATACGCAGTACTTT,CASSSRGQGWTDTQYF
TRBJ2-3,TRBV29-1,TRBD2,many,TGCAGCGTTGACGGGAGGCGTACAGATACGCAGTATTTT,CSVDGRRTDTQYF
TRBJ1-1,TRBV28,-,many,TGTGCCAGCAGTTTCGGTAATACAGGACCTGGGAACACTGAAGCTTTCTTT,CASSFGNTGPGNTEAFF
TRBJ2-5,TRBV5-1,TRBD2,few,TGCGCCAGCAGTTCGACCGGGACTAGCAGGGAGACCCAGTACTTC,CASSSTGTSRETQYF
TRBJ2-1,TRBV7-2,TRBD1,few,TGTGCCAGCAGCTCCCCTCGCAGGGGGTACAATGAGCAGTTCTTC,CASSSPRRGYNEQFF
TRBJ2-1,TRBV18,TRBD2,few,TGTGCCAGCTCAGATACCGGGACTAGAGCATCAATGAGGCAGTTCTTC,CASSDTGTRASMRQFF
TRBJ2-5,TRBV5-4,TRBD1,many,TGTGCCAGCAGCCTCGACAGGGGCAGGGGAGAGACCCAGTACTTC,CASSLDRGRGETQYF
TRBJ2-3,TRBV4-3,TRBD2,many,TGCGCCAGCAGCCAAGAACTAGCGGCTAGCACAGATACGCAGTATTTT,CASSQELAASTDTQYF
TRBJ2-5,TRBV28,-,-,TGTGCCAGCAGTTCCGCCCCGGAAGAGACCCAGTACTTC,CASSSAPEETQYF
TRBJ1-5,TRBV28,-,few,TGTGCCAGCAGACAACCAGGAAGCAGGGGTCATCAGCCCCAGCATTTT,CASRQPGSRGHQPQHF
TRBJ1-2,TRBV27,TRBD1,once,TGTGCCAGCAGTCCCCGGACAGGGGAATATGGCTACACCTTC,CASSPRTGEYGYTF
TRBJ2-1,TRBV7-2,-,-,TGTGCCAGCAGCCCTGTCGGCGGGGTTAATAACAATGAGCAGTTCTTC,CASSPVGGVNNNEQFF
TRBJ1-1,TRBV6-2/TRBV6-3,-,-,TGTGCCAGCAGTTACTCGCCGGTGAACACTGAAGCTTTCTTT,CASSYSPVNTEAFF
TRBJ2-7,TRBV4-2,TRBD1,-,TGTGCCAGCAGCCCCGGACAGGTATACGTCGAGCAGTACTTC,CASSPGQVYVEQYF
TRBJ1-3,TRBV24-1,-,-,TGTGCCACCAGTGATCCGAGGGGATCCGGAAACACCATATATTTT,CATSDPRGSGNTIYF
TRBJ2-6,TRBV28,TRBD1,-,TGTGCCAGCAGAAAGACAGGGGCTGGGGCCAACGTCCTGACTTTC,CASRKTGAGANVLTF
TRBJ2-2,TRBV7-6,TRBD1,many,TGTGCCAGCAGCCAAGTCGGGACAGGGACCGGGGAGCTGTTTTTT,CASSQVGTGTGELFF
TRBJ1-6,TRBV7-2,-,few,TGTGCCAGCAGCTTATCCCCCCACCCCAGACAGATTAATAATTCACCCCTCCACTTT,CASSLSPHPRQINNSPLHF
TRBJ2-1,TRBV29-1,TRBD1,few,TGCAGCGTTGAAGATTTTGGGACAGGGCAATACAATGAGCAGTTCTTC,CSVEDFGTGQYNEQFF
TRBJ2-7,TRBV7-8,-,-,TGTGTCAGCAGCCCGACCGGCTACGAGCAGTACTTC,CVSSPTGYEQYF
TRBJ2-2,TRBV7-6,TRBD2,few,TGTGCCAGCAGCTTAGCGCGACTAGCGGGAGGGCCGAACACCGGGGAGCTGTTTTTT,CASSLARLAGGPNTGELFF
TRBJ1-3,TRBV5-1,-,-,TGCGCCAGCAGGTTGACAGGCTCTGGAAACACCATATATTTT,CASRLTGSGNTIYF
TRBJ2-5,TRBV7-2,-,-,TGTGCCAGCAGCCTGACAGTCAGGGAGACCCAGTACTTC,CASSLTVRETQYF
TRBJ1-3,TRBV7-8,-,many,TGTGCCAGCAGCTCGGGGGACACCATCGTCTCTGGAAACACCATATATTTT,CASSSGDTIVSGNTIYF
TRBJ1-5,TRBV6-2/TRBV6-3,TRBD1,-,TGTGCCAGCAGTTACTCCGGGACAGGGTTTTTAGAAAGCAATCAGCCCCAGCATTTT,CASSYSGTGFLESNQPQHF
TRBJ2-7,TRBV6-2/TRBV6-3,-,many,TGTGCCAGCAGTTACTCGGGCACAGACGAGCAGTACTTC,CASSYSGTDEQYF